This T cell receptor beta chain was retrieved from a study of identifying expanded T cells in peripheral blood. The CDR3 is 13 amino acids. The germline CDR1 and CDR2 sequences are MRHNA and SNTAGT. The V and J ends lost 5 bases and 7 bases respectively, with 11 bases between them. Clones were sequenced by immunoSEQ multiplex PCR, and TCRdb holds only the in-frame ones, with some missing. The data show more than 65,000 clones, about 89% seen once. No infections or other immune events were documented during collection. This TCR was sampled from a person aged 18 to 70 in good health. The rearrangement uses TRBV6-4 and TRBJ2-2; TRBD2 might be the D (6 bases). Sequencing was performed on blood. The CDR3 spells CASSPAGFGELFF. The DNA for the CDR3 is TGTGCCAGCAGTCCTGCGGGGTTCGGGGAGCTGTTTTTT.